This T cell receptor beta chain is from a study of T-cell memory formation after mild COVID-19. It was 5'RACE with constant-segment primers that produced the TCR alpha and TCR beta cDNA libraries, which carried sample barcodes and UMIs. Each CDR3 protein is one row after TCRdb ran MiXCR on the 5' RACE reads. The sample has about 120,000 distinct CDR3 sequences, about 15% seen once; the top ten hold about 15%. Study-wide results and caveats: Later expanders leaned CD4+, whereas day 15 to 85 contracting clones were balanced CD4/CD8. Among contracting clones, CD4+ were mainly CM/EM and CD8+ enriched in EMRA. Some responding clones appeared in pre-infection memory, suggesting cross-reactive memory joined.

For this clonotype: The target antigen is unknown.

This CDR3 has 14 residues. V dropped 5 bases and J dropped 8 bases, with 15 bases sitting between them. Germline V gives CDR1 MNHEY, CDR2 SVGAGI. Sample: PBMCs or a T cell subset sorted from them (not recorded which). This TCR came from an adult woman who had mild COVID-19 (a few samples of this study predate the infection). Cell type and time point are not known. The V and J genes are TRBV6-5 and TRBJ1-4, with D possibly matching TRBD1 (5 bases). CDR3 residues: CASSPRGKNEKLFF. The CDR3 bases are TGTGCCAGCAGTCCACGGGGGAAGAACGAAAAACTGTTTTTT.